A selection of T cell receptor beta chains follows, all from one sample in a study of cytomegalovirus exposure and HLA in healthy donors. Data came from immunoSEQ multiplex PCR; TCRdb stores just in-frame clones and leaves some out. The sample includes tens of thousands of clones, 94% seen only once; the top ten take 3.2%. The sequenced sample was PBMCs. These receptors all stem from a woman aged 18-29 years in good health and CMV-seropositive. CDR3s include the opening cysteine and the closing phenylalanine or tryptophan. A D gene is named only where the DNA matches it firmly. Clone size is given for some rows only: seen once, a few or many times, or a class if the clone is expanded.

V	length	J	size	D	DNA	CDR3
TRBV6-1	16	TRBJ1-4	NA	NA	TGTGCCAGCAGTGAAGTATCGCCAGCAACTAATGAAAAACTGTTTTTT	CASSEVSPATNEKLFF
TRBV7-9	15	TRBJ2-7	NA	NA	TGTGCCAGCAGCTTATCGGCTAGCGTCTCCTACGAGCAGTACTTC	CASSLSASVSYEQYF
TRBV5-1	15	TRBJ2-1	NA	NA	TGCGCCAGCAGCTTGGAGGGGGACCACATGAATGAGCAGTTCTTC	CASSLEGDHMNEQFF
TRBV19	15	TRBJ1-1	NA	TRBD1	TGTGCCAGTAGTCCCACGACAGGGCTGAACACTGAAGCTTTCTTT	CASSPTTGLNTEAFF
TRBV15	16	TRBJ1-3	NA	TRBD1	TGTGCCACCAGCGGCCGGGACAGGGGAGCTGGAAACACCATATATTTT	CATSGRDRGAGNTIYF
TRBV6-5	13	TRBJ1-4	NA	TRBD1	TGTGCCACTGGGACAGGGGATAATGAAAAACTGTTTTTT	CATGTGDNEKLFF
TRBV6-5	13	TRBJ1-5	once	TRBD1	TGTGCCAGCAGTACAGGGGTAAATCAGCCCCAGCATTTT	CASSTGVNQPQHF
TRBV27	16	TRBJ2-7	NA	NA	TGTGCCAGCAGTTTAAGAAGGGCAGGGGCGACCTACGAGCAGTACTTC	CASSLRRAGATYEQYF
TRBV9	14	TRBJ1-2	NA	NA	TGTGCCAGCAACTCTCCGGGTCTTAACTATGGCTACACCTTC	CASNSPGLNYGYTF
TRBV6-1	15	TRBJ1-1	once	NA	TGTGCCAGCAGTGAATTCGTCAGGGCAAAGGCTGAAGCTTTCTTT	CASSEFVRAKAEAFF
TRBV28	18	TRBJ1-2	NA	TRBD1	TGTGCCAGCAGTTCCACTCGGGACAGGTTCTTATTTAACTATGGCTACACCTTC	CASSSTRDRFLFNYGYTF
TRBV27	14	TRBJ1-4	few	TRBD1	TGTGCCAGCAGGGGGACAGGGGGTTCTGAAAAACTGTTTTTT	CASRGTGGSEKLFF
TRBV29-1	13	TRBJ1-2	NA	TRBD1	TGCAGCGTTGAAGATGGGACAGGGCTGAGCTACACCTTC	CSVEDGTGLSYTF
TRBV21-1	14	TRBJ1-4	NA	NA	TGTGCCAGCAGCACCCCGACAGGGGGTGAAAAACTGTTTTTT	CASSTPTGGEKLFF
TRBV5-1	15	TRBJ1-1	NA	NA	TGCGCCAGCAGCTTGGGCGTCGCGTATGATACTGAAGCTTTCTTT	CASSLGVAYDTEAFF
TRBV23-1	16	TRBJ1-5	once	TRBD1	TGCGCCAGCAGTCAAGGGGACAGCTATAGCAATCAGCCCCAGCATTTT	CASSQGDSYSNQPQHF
TRBV27	16	TRBJ2-2	once	NA	TGTGCCAGCAGGTCAGGGGCCTCCCCAACCACCGGGGAGCTGTTTTTT	CASRSGASPTTGELFF
TRBV13	17	TRBJ2-7	NA	TRBD1	TGTGCCAGCAGCTTAGAGGGCCCGGGACAGTGGTTAGCCGAGCAGTACTTC	CASSLEGPGQWLAEQYF
TRBV5-5	15	TRBJ1-2	NA	NA	TGTGCCAGCAGCTCCGACGGCCGGGGAGGCTATGGCTACACCTTC	CASSSDGRGGYGYTF
TRBV19	15	TRBJ1-2	NA	NA	TGTGCCAGCAAGGAAAGCGGGGGAGCTAACTATGGCTACACCTTC	CASKESGGANYGYTF
TRBV6-5	15	TRBJ1-2	NA	TRBD1	TGTGCCAGCAGCACGACACGCGGGACAGTAACCGGCTACACCTTC	CASSTTRGTVTGYTF
TRBV5-1	14	TRBJ1-4	NA	NA	TGCGCCAGCAGCCTTGACTCAACTAATGAAAAACTGTTTTTT	CASSLDSTNEKLFF